This T cell receptor beta chain was recovered during a study of blood T cells in healthy people across ages. In regard to this clonotype: Its antigen remains unknown. One end of the junction does not line up with germline, which may come from a read error.

This CDR3 spans 16 amino acids. Germline values: CDR1 LGHNT, CDR2 FRNRAP. Per sample, extraction of total RNA gave at least 6 micrograms in every case. Primed by a sample-barcoded 5' primer and a J-beta primer mix, a second PCR proceeded for roughly 6 to 12 cycles. TCRdb recomputed calls from the 5' RACE reads with MiXCR, one row per CDR3 protein. The sample lists 1.5 million to 2 million distinct CDR3 sequences, approximately 28% occurring once. Findings and caveats of the study: Among T cells, TCR beta diversity per million cells dropped roughly linearly as age rose.

V gene TRBV12-5 combines with J gene TRBJ2-3; possibly TRBD1 for D (5 bases). The sample taken for sequencing was blood. The receptor's source is a woman in her twenties or thirties in good health. Here the CDR3 reads CASGLVYGSSTDAQYF. As DNA, the CDR3 is TGTGCTAGTGGTTTGGTATATGGGTCTTCGACAGATGCGCAGTATTTT.